Listed here is a single T cell receptor beta chain. The antigen is not known. With 5 bases removed from V and 4 bases from J, the gap between germline ends came to 8 bases. The CDR3 covers 12 residues. The data were taken from a study of response to subunit inactivated influenza vaccine. Study-wide findings and caveats: The authors proposed limited new T cell recruitment per seasonal influenza vaccination.

TCRdb reanalysed the RT-PCR reads using MiXCR and keeps one entry per CDR3 protein. The sample holds hundreds of thousands of distinct CDR3 sequences, 7.6% seen once. The sequence came from a man between 50 and 69 years old who received an inactivated influenza vaccine. This chain uses TRBV12-3 or TRBV12-4 with TRBJ1-2; D remains unclear. This sample comprised PBMCs from blood, obtained roughly 24 months after vaccination. The CDR3 reads CASSRRTYGYTF. CDR3 nucleotides: TGTGCCAGCAGTCGCAGGACCTATGGCTACACCTTC.